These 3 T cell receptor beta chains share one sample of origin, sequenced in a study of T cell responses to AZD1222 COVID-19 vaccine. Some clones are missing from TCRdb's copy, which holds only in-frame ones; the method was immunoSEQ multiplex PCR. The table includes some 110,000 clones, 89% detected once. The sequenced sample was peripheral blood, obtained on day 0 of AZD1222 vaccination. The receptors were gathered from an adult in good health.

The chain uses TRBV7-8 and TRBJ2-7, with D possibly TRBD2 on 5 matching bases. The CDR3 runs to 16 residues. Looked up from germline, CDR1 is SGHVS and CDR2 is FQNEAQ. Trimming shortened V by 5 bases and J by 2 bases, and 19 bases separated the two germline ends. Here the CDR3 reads CASSLFGPSGTYEQYF. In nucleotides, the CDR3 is TGTGCCAGCAGCCTTTTCGGGCCATCGGGGACCTACGAGCAGTACTTC.

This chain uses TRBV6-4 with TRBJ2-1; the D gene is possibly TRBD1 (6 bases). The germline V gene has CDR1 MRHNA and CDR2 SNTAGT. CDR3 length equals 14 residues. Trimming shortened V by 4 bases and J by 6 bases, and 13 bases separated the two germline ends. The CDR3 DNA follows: TGTGCCAGCAGTGTATCAGGGGAAGGCAATGAGCAGTTCTTC. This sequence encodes CASSVSGEGNEQFF.

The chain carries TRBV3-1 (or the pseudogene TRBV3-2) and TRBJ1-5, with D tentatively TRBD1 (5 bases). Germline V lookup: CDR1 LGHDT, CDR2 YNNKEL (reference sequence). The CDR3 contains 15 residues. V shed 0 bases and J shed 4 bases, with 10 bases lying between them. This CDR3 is CASSQDTTVNQPQHF. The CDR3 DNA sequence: TGTGCCAGCAGCCAAGATACGACAGTTAATCAGCCCCAGCATTTT.